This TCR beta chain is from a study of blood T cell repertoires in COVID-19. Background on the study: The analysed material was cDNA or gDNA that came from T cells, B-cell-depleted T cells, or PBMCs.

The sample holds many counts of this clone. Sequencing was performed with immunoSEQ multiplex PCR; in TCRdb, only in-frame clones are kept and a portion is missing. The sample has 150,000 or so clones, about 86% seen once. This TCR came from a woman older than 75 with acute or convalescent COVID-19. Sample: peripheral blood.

The CDR3 DNA is TGTGCCACCACGGGACTCACGAACACTGAAGCTTTCTTT. This encodes CATTGLTNTEAFF. The chain uses TRBV2 and TRBJ1-1, with D perhaps TRBD1 (5 bases). This CDR3 contains 13 residues. The V and J ends lost 10 bases and 1 base respectively, with 13 bases between them. Germline-derived CDR1 and CDR2 are SNHLY and FYNNEI.